The clone carrying this TCR beta chain came up a few times. Its antigen remains unknown. This sample is drawn from a study of T cell repertoires in cytomegalovirus infection. Overall study: The public TCR beta signatures pointed to both CMV infection and matching HLA type. Overall study results and limits: There were HLA-C-restricted CMV-specific TCR beta clonotypes dominating the ex vivo response.

One entry per CDR3 protein, called by TCRdb with MiXCR from the reads. The sample has 160,000 or so distinct CDR3 sequences; around a quarter are singletons. CDR3 size: 16 residues. V lost 4 bases and J lost 2; bases outside the gene matches: 10. From germline, CDR1 is PRHDT and CDR2 FYEKMQ (reference sequence). Sequences were obtained from PBMCs. The genes are TRBV13 and TRBJ1-1; TRBD1 agrees at 7 bases. This receptor was identified in a human donor in good health (CMV status not recorded). Some clones in this sample may be carry-over from other donors' samples. CDR3 DNA sequence: TGTGCCAGCAGCTCGACAGGGTTTGGAGGCAACACTGAAGCTTTCTTT. Translating gives CASSSTGFGGNTEAFF. The entire variable domain, with the rest obtained from reference TRBV13 and TRBJ1-1, is as follows: AAGVIQSPRHLIKEKRETATLKCYPIPRHDTVYWYQQGPGQDPQFLISFYEKMQSDKGSIPDRFSAQQFSDYHSELNMSSLELGDSALYFCASSSTGFGGNTEAFFGQGTRLTVV.